What follows describes a single T cell receptor beta chain. The sample holds one count of this clone. There is no known antigen for this receptor. Per-nucleotide qualities are absent, and no much larger clonotype sits a single base away. The cohort consisted of 600 to 700 healthy bone marrow donors. At the time of sampling, all cohort members were nominally healthy, though unrecorded immune exposures were likely present. The donor tested CMV seropositive and was one of the 289 seropositive cohort members. Each donor provided a peripheral blood sample, and peripheral blood mononuclear cells were used for TCR beta sequencing. The Qiagen DNeasy Blood Extraction Kit was used to extract genomic DNA from the blood cell samples. The data are from a study of cytomegalovirus exposure and HLA in healthy donors (dated by TCRdb to 2016 to 2017). Broadly, across the study: An earlier analysis of a few hundred of the donors reported 276 Gb of sequence data and around 100 million unique TCR beta sequences obtained from roughly 180 million T cells. Donor age, sex, ethnicity and CMV serostatus were compiled alongside the repertoire data. High-throughput TCR immunosequencing, statistical association of individual TCRs with disease status, and machine learning were combined to predict cytomegalovirus infection status. Among the roughly 410 genotyped donors, roughly 80% belonged to the genetic ancestry cluster associated with self-reported Caucasian donors. Because of strong linkage in the cohort, roughly 5 DR-DQ haplotypes were treated as single units for association and clustering. To decide whether each TCR beta V gene segment behaved as functional or pseudogenic, an earlier analysis of some 600 of the donors relied on high-throughput TCR beta sequencing. Using immunosequencing, the study profiled T cell repertoires from roughly 650 subjects and related those repertoires to cytomegalovirus serostatus. Rather than drawing on any new phenotypic data, the later analysis identified candidate immune exposures from TCR beta sequences and the way those sequences occurred across donors. Every discovery cohort repertoire had been produced on one sequencing platform. In a later genetic analysis, genome-wide SNP genotypes for 398 of the 666 donors were used, and that subset was treated as a discovery cohort. An early release covering around 630 HLA-typed donors comprised about 290 gigabases of sequencing data and roughly 86 million unique TCR sequences. The number of donors typed differed by locus, with roughly 629-640 for A, B, C, DRB1 and DQB1, around 500 for DQA1, 606 for DPA1, and 450 to 480 for DPB1. A separate validation cohort of roughly 130 different subjects was used in addition to the roughly 700-subject first cohort. The aim of the study was to test whether cataloging public T cell receptors could identify signatures of past pathogen exposure. Both class I and class II loci were covered by HLA typing, at four-digit resolution. Among some 400 genotyped donors of the cohort, an average of approximately 220,000 unique TCR beta nucleotide sequences was sequenced per donor, of which roughly 17% were non-productive. A later analysis re-analyzed previously published TCR beta repertoires from 660 or so donors and added high-resolution HLA genotyping to study TCR occurrence patterns.

Library prep was done by the immunoSEQ multiplex PCR assay. A mixture of 60 forward primers for TCR Vbeta segments and 13 reverse primers for TCR Jbeta segments was used in the multiplex PCR. The CDR3 region of rearranged TCR beta genes was amplified from genomic DNA with a multiplex PCR assay. On the Illumina HiSeq System, the amplified TCR beta libraries were sequenced as 87-base-pair reads. The original methods were these. A later analysis tallied about 77 million unique TCR beta chains across the 640 or so repertoires, and around 10 million of those chains were shared by two or more donors. A nearest-neighbor algorithm error-corrected the raw reads and collapsed the reads into unique sequences, merging closely related sequences to remove PCR and sequencing errors. Alignment of CDR3 sequences to IMGT reference sequences was used to assign V, D and J gene segments. For a sequence to be retained, at least a six-nucleotide match to both a V gene segment and a J gene segment was required. A rearrangement was called productive if the CDR3 had no stop codons and remained in frame with V and J, and every other rearrangement was called non-productive. CDR3 was defined according to IMGT convention as the region running from the second conserved V-encoded cysteine to the conserved J-encoded phenylalanine. The earlier analysis of more than 450 of the donors excluded sequences that lacked an unambiguous match to a single V gene segment. In an earlier analysis of around 590 of the donors, a V segment was called functional when productive rearrangements were above 56.7%, and segregating when the standard deviation between donors exceeded 5%. A statistical classification framework was built for diagnosing cytomegalovirus status from the catalog of TCR beta chain sequences. V and J gene assignment, in a later analysis, came from comparing TCR nucleotide sequences with IMGT/GENE-DB human TR gene sequences. In a later analysis, CDR3 sequences and most-parsimonious VDJ recombination scenarios were assigned using the TCRdist pipeline. A later analysis defined each TCR beta chain by its CDR3 amino acid sequence plus V-gene family, and excluded reads lacking a unique V-gene family. As a way to deal with suspected cross-contamination and a sequencing artifact, a later analysis dropped roughly 620 nucleotide sequences that were highly shared and had low generation probability. In a later analysis, a clonal expansion index for each public chain was calculated from normalized within-repertoire ranks of inferred template counts. In a later analysis, generation probabilities were computed with a VDJ recombination model fitted to out-of-frame rearrangements, and the resulting probabilities were checked against IGoR. In a later analysis, TCR-TCR, TCR-HLA and TCR-CMV co-occurrence was scored with hypergeometric tests, and a repertoire-size bias correction was applied to TCR pairs. A later analysis estimated false discovery rates by permuting HLA or CMV assignments 20 times. In a later analysis, co-occurring TCRs were grouped with DBSCAN, and TCRdist sequence similarity was added when clustering was performed within HLA-allele-positive subsets. Repertoires with fewer than 30,000 or more than 120,000 public chains were left out of co-occurrence clustering, as were five repertoires with anomalous nucleotide sharing. The table comes from immuneACCESS by way of TCRdb, which keeps in-frame sequences with V and J called. Part of the clones is missing from these tables; in studies checked, under half for an unresolved V gene and the rest for unknown reasons. Clone size and the V and J calls come from that table; the DNA yielded D and trimming. Across this sample there are 85,000 to 90,000 clones, with 85% seen only once. The top ten clones comprise about 7.7% of the sample.

Counted from cysteine to phenylalanine, this CDR3 has 16 amino acids. The only DNA kept is the CDR3, 48 bases in frame from the first base. Taken from the germline V gene, the CDR1 and CDR2 loops are SQVTM and ANQGSEA. The V end gives up 4 bases and the J end 6 bases, leaving 10 bases in the junction not matched to a gene. What the work shows at the level of the full study, not this receptor alone: Compared with equally common non-associated chains, HLA-associated TCR beta chains in a later analysis were more clonally expanded and had lower generation probabilities. CMV serostatus was the only immune exposure information available for the cohort. The study listed 150 to 200 TCR beta chains as associated with cytomegalovirus. The cohort was sequenced for TCR beta chains only, and without alpha or paired-chain data the features that could be detected were limited. In vitro tests confirmed that a few of the cytomegalovirus-associated TCR beta chains recognize cytomegalovirus antigens. Because counts were too low, 15 to 20 rarely observed V segments, including chromosome 9 orphons, were excluded from the earlier analysis of some 540 of the donors. In a later analysis, over 15,000 TCR beta sequences were associated with specific HLA alleles at a false discovery rate of 0.05. A cluster of highly shared sequence variants was judged likely to represent a technical artifact of the sequencing pipeline. A later genetic analysis reported fewer N-insertions in productive TCRs among donors in an Asian-associated ancestry cluster than the roughly 650-donor mean. An association between a missense DCLRE1C variant and V-gene and J-gene trimming of TCR beta chains was found in a later genetic analysis and replicated in an independent cohort. Most TCR sequences were observed very rarely across donors, whereas some public TCRs were present in many individuals. It was suggested by the authors that the approach could potentially be generalized to other disease states and immunological phenotypes. Most CMV-associated TCR beta chains appeared to be HLA-restricted in a later analysis, and the HLA associations seemed to be driven largely by CMV exposure. According to a later analysis, parvovirus B19, influenza, CMV and Epstein-Barr virus appeared linked to several top co-occurrence clusters. A further reported finding was that TCR beta sequences accurately predicted the HLA-A and HLA-B alleles for most subjects in the first cohort. In an earlier analysis of approximately 600 of the donors, most TCR beta V segments were observed in productive rearrangements about 90% or about 30% of the time, broadly matching IMGT annotations. Assigning TCR associations to individual alleles was difficult when HLA alleles, especially DR and DQ, strongly co-occurred. Correlated functional status among segregating V segments might reflect linkage disequilibrium, but an unknown experimental factor could not be ruled out. Because some donors lacked HLA typing at each locus, the association tests relied only on the typed subset. Presence/absence analyses assumed roughly uniform sequencing depth across donors, an assumption that may not hold. A later analysis found that TCR association rates varied across HLA loci, with DRB1 alleles showing the most associated TCRs and HLA-C alleles the fewest. Because the 87-base-pair reads could not distinguish some IMGT-functional V segments, including TRBV6-2 and TRBV6-3, those segments were excluded. In both the original and validation cohorts, the classifier was reported to diagnose cytomegalovirus status with high specificity and sensitivity.

The receptor chain draws on TRBV29-1 and TRBJ2-7, with 15 bases in between that match TRBD2. The clonotype was recovered from a man in his forties in good health and CMV-seropositive. Sequencing input: PBMCs. The DNA reads TGCAGCGTTGGCGGGACTAGCGGGAGGAAGGGGCTCGAGCAGTACTTC. This gives the protein CSVGGTSGRKGLEQYF.